Given below is one T cell receptor (beta chain) in context. V was shortened by 2 bases and J by 7 bases, with 12 bases between the two germline ends. The CDR3 covers 14 residues. Germline CDR1 reads SGHTA; CDR2 reads FQGTGA. This entry belongs to a study of OX40 agonist ivuxolimab in advanced cancers. Study details: Partial responses were achieved by three patients: one hepatocellular carcinoma, two cutaneous melanoma.

Data came from immunoSEQ multiplex PCR; TCRdb stores just in-frame clones and leaves some out. This sample yields over 30,000 clones, of which around 82% are seen a single time; approximately 2% belongs to the top ten. The V call is TRBV7-3, the J call TRBJ2-1, with D possibly matching TRBD2 (5 bases). This TCR derives from an adult with an advanced solid tumor such as melanoma, head and neck, liver or kidney cancer. The source was CD4+ or CD8+ T cells sorted from blood, collected in a trial of the OX40 agonist ivuxolimab. CDR3 nucleotide sequence: TGTGCCAGCAGCTTAGCCGGGGTCTGGAATGAGCAGTTCTTC. This gives the protein CASSLAGVWNEQFF.